The 3 T cell receptor beta chains below were found in one sample sequenced in a study of blood T cell repertoires in COVID-19. TCRdb's table, derived via immunoSEQ multiplex PCR, lists solely in-frame clones and lacks some. This repertoire shows fewer than 350,000 clones, approximately 92% found once; its top ten account for approximately 7.5%. The sequenced material came from peripheral blood. The source of these receptors is a woman in her thirties with COVID-19, enrolled during active disease.

The gene calls are TRBV28 and TRBJ1-5, with 9 bases that match TRBD1. The V gene's germline CDR1 is MDHEN and CDR2 SYDVKM. Trimming took 4 bases from V and 9 from J; bases not matched to a gene: 10. There are 15 residues in the CDR3. The CDR3 region is CASSSRDRDFGPQHF. The CDR3 coding sequence is TGTGCCAGCAGTTCGAGGGACAGGGACTTTGGGCCCCAGCATTTT.

V is TRBV28 and J is TRBJ2-7; weak D call: TRBD1 (6 bases). The ends were cut back, 5 bases at V and 6 bases at J, with 14 bases in the middle. In germline, CDR1 is MDHEN, CDR2 SYDVKM. The CDR3 runs 13 residues. DNA of the CDR3: TGTGCCAGCAGTGGGGGCGTCGCGGTCGAGCAGTACTTC. As protein: CASSGGVAVEQYF. Combining the CDR3 with reference TRBV28 and TRBJ2-7 gives the whole variable domain DVKVTQSSRYLVKRTGEKVFLECVQDMDHENMFWYRQDPGLGLRLIYFSYDVKMKEKGDIPEGYSVSREKKERFSLILESASTNQTSMYLCASSGGVAVEQYFGPGTRLTVT.

V gene TRBV7-3 combines with J gene TRBJ1-1; possible D gene TRBD1, 6 bases. CDR1 is SGHTA and CDR2 is FQGTGA in the germline V gene. Trimming shortened V by 5 bases and J by 3 bases, and 19 bases separated the two germline ends. This CDR3 has 16 amino acids. As DNA, the CDR3 is TGTGCCAGCAGCCCTTATCTCGGGGGGCGCGACACTGAAGCTTTCTTT. Protein: CASSPYLGGRDTEAFF.